These 12 T cell receptor beta chains were sequenced from one sample in a study of patients and donors after allogeneic stem cell transplantation (TCRdb year 2020). Library construction relied on RT-PCR. The sequencing machine was a NextSeq 550. The raw public data were reprocessed by TCRdb itself: fastp quality trimming at Q25, MiXCR clonotype calling, in-frame beta chains only. Rows are unified per CDR3 protein, each entry keeping the most common DNA and genes. This sample has 390,000 or so distinct CDR3 sequences in its table, and roughly 16% of those were observed once. Less than 8.5% of the sample goes to the ten largest clones. The source material was blood, either unsorted or a sorted T cell fraction (not recorded which). These receptors were obtained from a human donor who was either an allogeneic HSCT recipient or a stem cell or donor lymphocyte infusion donor (not recorded which). It is not recorded whose cells these are; they may come from a transplant donor.

This rearrangement joins TRBV6-5 to TRBJ2-7; the D gene is possibly TRBD2 (5 bases). The CDR3 length is 14 residues. V shed 0 bases and J shed 7 bases, with 13 bases lying between them. Germline values: CDR1 MNHEY, CDR2 SVGAGI. The CDR3 sequence is CASSYSSLTGEQYF. The CDR3 DNA sequence: TGTGCCAGCAGTTACTCCTCCCTGACGGGAGAGCAGTACTTC.

This clonotype was seen only a few times. The chain couples TRBV2 to TRBJ2-7, with 7 bases identical to TRBD2. Germline CDR1 and CDR2: SNHLY and FYNNEI. CDR3 size: 13 residues. V shed 6 bases, J shed 5 bases, and the junction held 7 bases outside the gene matches. CDR3 sequence: CASRPSGIHEQYF. The CDR3 nucleotides read TGTGCCAGCAGACCAAGCGGGATCCACGAGCAGTACTTC.

This clonotype has at least ten counts. The rearrangement joins TRBV9 to TRBJ2-7; possible D gene TRBD2, 5 bases. V was clipped by 0 bases and J by 6 bases, with 10 bases between them. The CDR3 extends over 13 amino acids. Per the germline V gene, CDR1 is SGDLS and CDR2 is YYNGEE. CDR3 amino acids: CASSVGGGSEQYF. CDR3 sequence (DNA): TGTGCCAGCAGCGTAGGAGGAGGAAGCGAGCAGTACTTC.

This sequence joins TRBV5-4 and TRBJ2-1; 8 positions match TRBD2. Germline CDR1 SGHNT, CDR2 YYREEE (reference sequence). V trimming: 0 bases; J trimming: 7 bases; junction bases outside the gene matches: 9. This CDR3 comprises 16 residues. CDR3 nucleotide sequence: TGTGCCAGCAGCTTGGTCGGCGGGAGGCCCTTAAATGAGCAGTTCTTC. This sequence encodes CASSLVGGRPLNEQFF.

In its sample, this clonotype was seen a few times. The rearrangement joins TRBV4-2 to TRBJ2-4; 11 bases fit TRBD2. The CDR3 covers 16 residues. V shed 3 bases and J 5 bases; nucleotides not matched to a gene: 6. CDR1 LGHNA and CDR2 YNFKEQ come from the germline V gene. Here the CDR3 DNA reads TGTGCCAGCAGCCATGTTAGCGGGGGGGCCGAAAACATTCAGTACTTC. Translated, it gives CASSHVSGGAENIQYF.

This clonotype was seen at least ten times. The chain joins TRBV5-1 to TRBJ2-1; D gene uncertain. The CDR3 consists of 12 residues. V was trimmed by 7 bases and J by 5 bases, leaving 10 bases between them. In germline, CDR1 is SGHRS, CDR2 YFSETQ. CDR3 residues: CASSPLHNEQFF. The CDR3 coding sequence is TGCGCCAGCTCTCCTCTGCACAATGAGCAGTTCTTC.

This chain links TRBV12-3 or TRBV12-4 with TRBJ2-4; 13 bases line up with TRBD2. The CDR3 spans 15 residues. V lost 7 bases to trimming and J lost 1 base; unmatched junction nucleotides: 1. Here the CDR3 reads CASKTSGGAKNIQYF. CDR3 coding DNA: TGTGCCAGCAAGACTAGCGGGGGGGCCAAAAACATTCAGTACTTC.

CDR3 amino acids: CASSFMGGGQPQHF. For the CDR3, the DNA is TGTGCCAGCAGTTTTATGGGGGGGGGTCAGCCCCAGCATTTT. V is TRBV12-3 or TRBV12-4 and J is TRBJ1-5; D might be TRBD1 (5 bases). The CDR3 runs 14 residues. Trimming pared 3 bases from V and 6 bases from J, leaving 12 bases between.

In this sample, this clonotype turned up a few times. The rearrangement uses TRBV27 and TRBJ2-2; 9 bases fit TRBD2. The CDR3 sequence is 20 residues long. Per germline, CDR1 MNHEY and CDR2 SMNVEV (reference sequence). The V and J ends lost 5 bases and 0 bases, in that order; junction bases with no gene match: 16. CDR3 amino acids: CASSHSRSGGMVSNTGELFF. The DNA of the CDR3 is TGTGCCAGCAGTCACTCGAGGAGCGGGGGGATGGTTTCGAACACCGGGGAGCTGTTTTTT.

This clonotype turned up a few times. The chain recombines TRBV27 with TRBJ2-1, with 9 bases lining up with TRBD2. The length of the CDR3 is 15 residues. V dropped 7 bases and J dropped 10; count of bases not matched to a gene: 14. Germline CDR1 MNHEY, CDR2 SMNVEV (reference sequence). Here the CDR3 reads CASTLLAGGPGEQFF. The DNA for the CDR3 is TGTGCCAGCACCCTTCTTGCGGGAGGGCCAGGGGAGCAGTTCTTC.

The CDR3 region has the DNA TGCGCCAGCAGTCTGAAGATGGGACTAGCGGGAGAGACCCAGTACTTC. Encoded protein: CASSLKMGLAGETQYF. J is TRBJ2-5 and V is TRBV5-1; TRBD2 aligns across 12 bases. Unmatched junction bases numbered 9, after V lost 5 bases and J lost 4 bases. In germline, CDR1 is SGHRS, CDR2 YFSETQ. The CDR3 spans 16 residues. Supplemented by reference TRBV5-1 and TRBJ2-5, the full variable domain reads KAGVTQTPRYLIKTRGQQVTLSCSPISGHRSVSWYQQTPGQGLQFLFEYFSETQRNKGNFPGRFSGRQFSNSRSEMNVSTLELGDSALYLCASSLKMGLAGETQYFGPGTRLLVL.

This clonotype was counted at least ten times. The rearrangement uses TRBV6-1 and TRBJ1-5; possible D gene TRBD1, 6 bases. The germline V gene has CDR1 MNHNS and CDR2 SASEGT. The germline V and J ends were trimmed by 4 bases and 0 bases, with 13 bases remaining between them. The CDR3 contains 16 residues. The DNA of the CDR3 is TGTGCCAGCAGTGTTCGGACAGTTAATAGCAATCAGCCCCAGCATTTT. It is translated as CASSVRTVNSNQPQHF.